The 28 T cell receptor beta chains presented below share a single source sample, sequenced in a study of OX40 agonist ivuxolimab in advanced cancers. The data were produced by immunoSEQ multiplex PCR, yet TCRdb's version contains in-frame clones alone and is incomplete. The sample lists approximately 60,000 clones, about 89% occurring once. Material: CD4+ or CD8+ T cells sorted from blood, obtained in a trial of the OX40 agonist ivuxolimab. Source of these receptors: an adult with an advanced solid tumor such as melanoma, head and neck, liver or kidney cancer.

This rearrangement joins TRBV5-1 to TRBJ1-5; D might be TRBD1 (5 bases). The CDR3 contains 15 residues. Germline V CDR1 and CDR2: SGHRS, YFSETQ. Trimming cost V 1 base and J 1 base, with 9 bases left between them. The DNA for the CDR3 is TGCGCCAGCAGCTTGAACGGGGGGAGCAATCAGCCCCAGCATTTT. It specifies CASSLNGGSNQPQHF. The complete variable domain, with remaining parts taken from reference TRBV5-1 and TRBJ1-5, reads KAGVTQTPRYLIKTRGQQVTLSCSPISGHRSVSWYQQTPGQGLQFLFEYFSETQRNKGNFPGRFSGRQFSNSRSEMNVSTLELGDSALYLCASSLNGGSNQPQHFGDGTRLSIL.

As concerns this clone: A read error may account for a junction end that differs from germline. This chain uses TRBV18 with TRBJ2-2; D remains ambiguous. CDR3 length: 14 residues. From germline, CDR1 is KGHSH and CDR2 LQKENI. DNA of the CDR3: TGTGCCACCTCATCTGGGATCTCTACCGGGGAGCTGTTTTTT. It yields the protein CATSSGISTGELFF.

V and J are TRBV6-1 and TRBJ2-5; D is undetermined. Germline V gene lookup returns CDR1 MNHNS and CDR2 SASEGT. CDR3 length: 15 residues. Trimming shortened V by 4 bases and J by 2 bases, and 14 bases separated the two germline ends. The CDR3 region has the DNA TGTGCCAGCAGTGCCCAGACGGCGTGGCAAGAGACCCAGTACTTC. This translates into CASSAQTAWQETQYF.

The chain uses TRBV2 and TRBJ2-7; weak D call: TRBD2 (6 bases). Trimming took off 7 bases at V and 9 bases at J, with 13 bases between the two ends. Germline lookup yields CDR1 SNHLY and CDR2 FYNNEI. This CDR3 contains 11 residues. CDR3 protein: CASNPGARQYF. The CDR3 bases are TGTGCCAGCAATCCGGGAGCGCGGCAGTACTTC.

The chain links TRBV12-5 to TRBJ1-1, with 7 nucleotides matching TRBD1. This CDR3 is built from 16 residues. Germline V gene lookup returns CDR1 LGHNT and CDR2 FRNRAP. Trimming cost V 1 base and J 1 base; bases outside gene matches: 6. Here the CDR3 reads CASGLDQGGANTEAFF. The CDR3 DNA is TGTGCTAGTGGTTTGGACCAGGGGGGCGCGAACACTGAAGCTTTCTTT.

The rearrangement links TRBV28 to TRBJ2-3; 10 positions match TRBD1. CDR3 length: 13 residues. Germline V lookup: CDR1 MDHEN, CDR2 SYDVKM. CDR3 bases: TGTGGGACCGGGACAGGGGTGACAGATACGCAGTATTTT. Protein: CGTGTGVTDTQYF.

The J gene is TRBJ2-1, the V gene TRBV27, with D tentatively TRBD1 or TRBD2 (5 bases each). The CDR3 is 18 amino acids. The germline gives CDR1 MNHEY, CDR2 SMNVEV (reference sequence). The V gene lost 3 bases and the J gene lost 1 base, with 19 bases spanning the gap. CDR3 nucleotides: TGTGCCAGCAGTTTCGTTGGCGGTGGGGGATTTTCCTACAATGAGCAGTTCTTC. It is translated as CASSFVGGGGFSYNEQFF.

This clone was seen once. The rearrangement uses TRBV2 and TRBJ1-4; the match to TRBD1 covers 8 bases. The length of the CDR3 is 14 residues. Germline assignment: CDR1 SNHLY and CDR2 FYNNEI. The trim removed 9 bases at V and 7 bases at J, leaving 10 bases unmatched. Here the CDR3 DNA reads TGTGCCAGTCAGCTTCAGGGGGCAGGTGAAAAACTGTTTTTT. Its protein product is CASQLQGAGEKLFF.

The chain joins TRBV7-6 to TRBJ1-1, with no clear D. The germline gives CDR1 SGHVS, CDR2 FNYEAQ. The CDR3 loop spans 15 amino acids. Trimming removed 1 base at V and 1 base at J, with 10 bases between. The chain's CDR3 is CASSLVATPNTEAFF. In nucleotides, the CDR3 is TGTGCCAGCAGCTTAGTGGCGACACCGAACACTGAAGCTTTCTTT.

CDR3 in amino acids: CASSPGGQGRNEQFF. In nucleotides, the CDR3 is TGTGCCAGCAGTCCAGGGGGACAGGGGCGGAATGAGCAGTTCTTC. The chain has TRBV28 and TRBJ2-1; 10 nucleotides agree with TRBD1. Trimming at V came to 5 bases and at J to 7 bases, leaving 8 bases not matched to a gene. The CDR3 consists of 15 residues. Germline V CDR1 and CDR2: MDHEN, SYDVKM. The full variable domain, rest sourced from reference TRBV28 and TRBJ2-1, is DVKVTQSSRYLVKRTGEKVFLECVQDMDHENMFWYRQDPGLGLRLIYFSYDVKMKEKGDIPEGYSVSREKKERFSLILESASTNQTSMYLCASSPGGQGRNEQFFGPGTRLTVL.

This sequence joins TRBV2 and TRBJ2-7, with D hard to call. Germline loops: CDR1 SNHLY, CDR2 FYNNEI. The CDR3 contains 12 residues. Between the trimmed V and J ends, which lost 2 bases and 6 bases, there was a span of 8 bases. The CDR3 region is CASSELHPEQYF. In DNA, the CDR3 is TGTGCCAGCAGTGAATTACACCCCGAGCAGTACTTC.

V gene TRBV28 combines with J gene TRBJ1-5; tentative D call: TRBD1 (6 bases). The ends were cut back, 2 bases at V and 2 bases at J, with 10 bases in the middle. CDR3 length: 15 amino acids. The germline V gene encodes CDR1 MDHEN and CDR2 SYDVKM. The CDR3, as DNA: TGTGCCAGCAGTTTAGAGGGGGGGGGCAATCAGCCCCAGCATTTT. It yields the protein CASSLEGGGNQPQHF.

The chain combines TRBV4-1 with TRBJ2-4; 9 nucleotides line up with TRBD1. There are 16 residues in the CDR3. The germline V gene has CDR1 MGHRA and CDR2 YSYEKL. Trimming took 2 bases from V and 2 from J; bases not matched to a gene: 4. The CDR3 DNA is TGCGCCAGCAGCCAACCGGGACAGGGCACCAAAAACATTCAGTACTTC. Translating it yields CASSQPGQGTKNIQYF.

Regarding this clone: This sample also contains other DNA sequences that code for the same CDR3. V and J are TRBV5-1 and TRBJ2-1; D possibly uses TRBD1 or TRBD2 (5 bases each). Germline CDR1 is SGHRS and CDR2 is YFSETQ. CDR3 length: 15 amino acids. The V gene lost 0 bases and the J gene lost 2 bases, with 9 bases spanning the gap. CDR3 in DNA: TGCGCCAGCAGCTTGGGAGGGGCCGCCTACAATGAGCAGTTCTTC. The encoded protein is CASSLGGAAYNEQFF.

The chain has TRBV21-1 and TRBJ2-1; the D segment call TRBD2 is taken from the table without a DNA check. TRBV21-1 counts as a pseudogene. CDR3 length equals 15 residues. The CDR3 DNA reads as TGTGCCAGCAGCGCGACTAGCGGGAGATCGAATGAGCAGTTCTTC. This translates into CASSATSGRSNEQFF.

The V and J genes are TRBV27 and TRBJ1-1, with a tentative D call TRBD1 (5 bases). The germline V gene encodes CDR1 MNHEY and CDR2 SMNVEV (reference sequence). V lost 10 bases to trimming and J lost 0 bases, with 12 bases between them. The CDR3 has 13 amino acids. CDR3: CATKGEMNTEAFF. The CDR3 DNA sequence: TGTGCCACGAAAGGGGAGATGAACACTGAAGCTTTCTTT.

The rearrangement joins TRBV7-6 to TRBJ1-1; D is perhaps TRBD1 (6 bases). V was cut by 4 bases and J by 4 bases, with 13 bases left in between. The CDR3 loop spans 14 amino acids. The germline V gene has CDR1 SGHVS and CDR2 FNYEAQ. The DNA for the CDR3 is TGTGCCAGCAGCTGGTCAGGGGCCCCCACTGAAGCTTTCTTT. Encoded protein: CASSWSGAPTEAFF.

V is TRBV6-5 and J is TRBJ2-4; perhaps TRBD2 as D (7 bases). This CDR3 region has 15 residues. Germline-derived CDR1 and CDR2 are MNHEY and SVGAGI. V was cut by 2 bases and J by 7 bases, with 15 bases left in between. The CDR3 here is CASSYRGRGGNIQYF. The DNA for the CDR3 is TGTGCCAGCAGTTACAGAGGGAGGGGGGGGAACATTCAGTACTTC.

The chain employs TRBV2 and TRBJ1-2; tentative D call: TRBD1 (5 bases). The V end lost 1 base, the J end lost 7 bases, and 16 bases lay between the germline ends. Germline values: CDR1 SNHLY, CDR2 FYNNEI. The length of the CDR3 is 15 residues. CDR3 loop: CASSEDLVRATGYTF. CDR3 nucleotides: TGTGCCAGCAGTGAAGATTTGGTCAGGGCAACTGGCTACACCTTC.

The chain has TRBV15 and TRBJ2-3; possible D gene TRBD2, 6 bases. V dropped 0 bases and J dropped 2 bases, with 18 bases sitting between them. CDR3 size: 18 residues. From germline, CDR1 is LNHNV and CDR2 YYDKDF (reference sequence). CDR3 in DNA: TGTGCCACCAGCAGAGATAGTTTAGGGACTCGGGACACAGATACGCAGTATTTT. Translating gives CATSRDSLGTRDTDTQYF.

The rearrangement links TRBV30 to TRBJ1-2, with no clear D. The V and J ends lost 4 bases and 8 bases respectively, with 11 bases between them. The V gene's germline CDR1 is GTSNPN and CDR2 SVGIG (reference sequence). The CDR3 is 11 residues long. Here the CDR3 reads CAWNMGSGYTF. The CDR3 bases are TGTGCCTGGAATATGGGTAGCGGCTACACCTTC.

The chain recombines TRBV5-1 with TRBJ1-1; possible D gene TRBD1, 5 bases. Trimming left V 0 bases short and J 2 bases short, with 8 bases between. This CDR3 comprises 14 residues. CDR1 and CDR2 (germline): SGHRS, YFSETQ. The CDR3 region has the DNA TGCGCCAGCAGCTTGGAGGGGTCCAACACTGAAGCTTTCTTT. Translation gives CASSLEGSNTEAFF.

This sequence joins TRBV28 and TRBJ2-2; D is unclear. V lost 11 bases, J lost 2 bases, and 9 bases lay in between. Germline V CDR1 and CDR2: MDHEN, SYDVKM. This CDR3 region has 12 residues. The CDR3: CALRQNTGELFF. The CDR3 nucleotides read TGTGCCTTGCGGCAAAACACCGGGGAGCTGTTTTTT. Full variable domain (missing parts from reference TRBV28 and TRBJ2-2): DVKVTQSSRYLVKRTGEKVFLECVQDMDHENMFWYRQDPGLGLRLIYFSYDVKMKEKGDIPEGYSVSREKKERFSLILESASTNQTSMYLCALRQNTGELFFGEGSRLTVL.

The chain links TRBV30 to TRBJ1-2; 7 bases fit TRBD1. Germline-derived CDR1 and CDR2 are GTSNPN and SVGIG (reference sequence). The CDR3 has 13 amino acids. Unmatched junction bases numbered 8, after V lost 2 bases and J lost 8 bases. The CDR3 here is CAWSPGQSRGYTF. The CDR3 DNA is TGTGCCTGGAGTCCGGGACAGTCTAGGGGCTACACCTTC.

The rearrangement joins TRBV7-9 to TRBJ2-1; 7 bases agree with TRBD2. This CDR3 spans 15 amino acids. Germline V gene sequence: CDR1 SEHNR, CDR2 FQNEAQ (reference sequence). Trimming took 0 bases from V and 7 from J; bases not matched to a gene: 6. The CDR3 protein is CASSLAAGVGNEQFF. The CDR3 DNA is TGTGCCAGCAGCTTAGCTGCGGGAGTGGGGAATGAGCAGTTCTTC.

V usage is TRBV28 and J usage is TRBJ2-1; D gene unclear. Deletions cut 5 bases from V and 4 bases from J, with 18 bases between. Germline V gene sequence: CDR1 MDHEN, CDR2 SYDVKM. The CDR3 is 16 amino acids. The CDR3 loop is CASSPQIGHGYNEQFF. CDR3 bases: TGTGCCAGCAGTCCCCAGATAGGGCACGGGTACAATGAGCAGTTCTTC.

The chain links TRBV28 to TRBJ1-4; D not certain. In germline, CDR1 is MDHEN, CDR2 SYDVKM. V lost 2 bases and J 10 bases, leaving 14 bases between the germline ends. The CDR3 is 14 residues long. The chain's CDR3 is CASSLDDRMRKLFF. In DNA form, the CDR3 reads TGTGCCAGCAGTTTAGATGACCGGATGCGAAAACTGTTTTTT.

The V call is TRBV5-1, the J call TRBJ1-1, with D perhaps TRBD1 (5 bases). V dropped 2 bases and J dropped 0 bases, with 11 bases sitting between them. Germline-derived CDR1 and CDR2 are SGHRS and YFSETQ. The CDR3 contains 15 residues. Here the CDR3 DNA reads TGCGCCAGCAGCTTTCAGGGAGGGGTGAACACTGAAGCTTTCTTT. It is translated as CASSFQGGVNTEAFF.